This T cell receptor (beta chain) is drawn from a study of cytomegalovirus exposure and HLA in healthy donors. Study summary: Caucasian-associated ancestry cluster membership applied to just over 80% of approximately 420 genotyped donors. Study-level findings and limits: Later analysis identified about 18,000 TCR beta sequences associated with HLA alleles, using a false discovery rate threshold of 0.05. Sequencing depth across donors, presence/absence analyses assumed, was roughly uniform. Immune exposure information available was restricted to CMV serostatus.

The PCR ran on 60 Vbeta and 13 Jbeta primers. The table came from immunoSEQ multiplex PCR; TCRdb's copy has only in-frame clones and leaves some out. The repertoire includes over 150,000 clones, under 80% of them detected once, and approximately 2.1% sits in the top ten. About this clone itself: Its antigen remains unidentified.

The CDR3 is 14 residues long. Germline V gene lookup returns CDR1 MGHDK and CDR2 SYGVNS. This receptor was obtained from a man between 25 and 39 years old in good health and CMV-seronegative. The sample taken for sequencing was PBMCs. J is TRBJ2-5 and V is TRBV25-1, with 9 positions matching TRBD2. Judging by the DNA end, TRBJ2-7 fits better; the J call may be wrong. CDR3 bases: TGTGCCAGCAGTTCCCGGACTAGCGTCGACGAGCAGTACTTC. It encodes CASSSRTSVDEQYF.